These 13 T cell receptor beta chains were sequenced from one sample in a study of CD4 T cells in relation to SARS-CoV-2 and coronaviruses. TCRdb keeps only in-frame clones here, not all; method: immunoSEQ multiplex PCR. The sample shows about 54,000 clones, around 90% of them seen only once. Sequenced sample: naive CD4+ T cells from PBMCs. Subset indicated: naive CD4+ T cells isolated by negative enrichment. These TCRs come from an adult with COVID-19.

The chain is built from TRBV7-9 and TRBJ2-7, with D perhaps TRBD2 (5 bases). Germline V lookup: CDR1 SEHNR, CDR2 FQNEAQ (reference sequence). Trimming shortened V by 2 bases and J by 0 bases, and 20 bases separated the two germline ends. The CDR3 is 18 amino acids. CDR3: CASSLYSGPGSDSYEQYF. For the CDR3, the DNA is TGTGCCAGCAGCTTATATTCCGGGCCTGGGAGCGACTCCTACGAGCAGTACTTC. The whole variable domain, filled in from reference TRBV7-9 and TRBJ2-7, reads DTGVSQNPRHKITKRGQNVTFRCDPISEHNRLYWYRQTLGQGPEFLTYFQNEAQLEKSRLLSDRFSAERPKGSFSTLEIQRTEQGDSAMYLCASSLYSGPGSDSYEQYFGPGTRLTVT.

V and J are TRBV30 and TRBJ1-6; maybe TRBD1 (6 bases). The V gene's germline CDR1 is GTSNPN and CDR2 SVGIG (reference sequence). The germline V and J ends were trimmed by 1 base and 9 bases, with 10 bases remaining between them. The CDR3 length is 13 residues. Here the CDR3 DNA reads TGTGCCTGGAGTGGAATAGGGGGTTCACCCCTCCACTTT. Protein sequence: CAWSGIGGSPLHF.

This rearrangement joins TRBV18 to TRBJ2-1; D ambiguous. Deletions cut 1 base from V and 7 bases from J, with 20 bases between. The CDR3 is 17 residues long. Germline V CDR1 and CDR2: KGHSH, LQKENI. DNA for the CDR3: TGTGCCAGCTCACCACGAGGTGGGCCCCTAGAGTGGAATGAGCAGTTCTTC. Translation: CASSPRGGPLEWNEQFF.

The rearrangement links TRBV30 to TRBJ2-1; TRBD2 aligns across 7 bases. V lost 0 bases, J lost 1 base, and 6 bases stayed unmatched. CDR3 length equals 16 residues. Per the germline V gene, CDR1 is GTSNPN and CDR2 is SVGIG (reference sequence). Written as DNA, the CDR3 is TGTGCCTGGAGTGTATGGGGCGGGAGTTCCTACAATGAGCAGTTCTTC. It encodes CAWSVWGGSSYNEQFF.

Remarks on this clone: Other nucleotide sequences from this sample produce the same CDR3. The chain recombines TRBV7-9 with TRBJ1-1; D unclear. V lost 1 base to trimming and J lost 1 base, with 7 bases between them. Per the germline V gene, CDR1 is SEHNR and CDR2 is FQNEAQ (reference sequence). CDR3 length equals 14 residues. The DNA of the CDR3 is TGTGCCAGCAGCTTAGGGCAGGCGAACACTGAAGCTTTCTTT. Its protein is CASSLGQANTEAFF.

Here the CDR3 DNA reads TGTGCCAGTAGTATAGAGGACAGAGGAGAGACCCAGTACTTC. Its protein is CASSIEDRGETQYF. This chain uses TRBV19 with TRBJ2-5; tentative D call: TRBD1 (6 bases). There are 14 residues in the CDR3. With 0 bases removed from V and 4 bases from J, the gap between germline ends came to 9 bases. CDR1 and CDR2 from the germline V gene are LNHDA and SQIVND (reference sequence).

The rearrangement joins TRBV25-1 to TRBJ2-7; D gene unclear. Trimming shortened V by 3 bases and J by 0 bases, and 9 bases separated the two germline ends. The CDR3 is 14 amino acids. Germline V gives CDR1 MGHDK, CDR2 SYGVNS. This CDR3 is CASSDDASSYEQYF. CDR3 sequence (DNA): TGTGCCAGCAGTGACGACGCGTCCTCCTACGAGCAGTACTTC.

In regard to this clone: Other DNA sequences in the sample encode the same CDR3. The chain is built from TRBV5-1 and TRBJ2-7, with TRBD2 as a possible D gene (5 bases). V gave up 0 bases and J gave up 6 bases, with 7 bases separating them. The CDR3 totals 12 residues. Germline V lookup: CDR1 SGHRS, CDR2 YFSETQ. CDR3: CASSLAGGEQYF. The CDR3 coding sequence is TGCGCCAGCAGCTTGGCCGGAGGCGAGCAGTACTTC.

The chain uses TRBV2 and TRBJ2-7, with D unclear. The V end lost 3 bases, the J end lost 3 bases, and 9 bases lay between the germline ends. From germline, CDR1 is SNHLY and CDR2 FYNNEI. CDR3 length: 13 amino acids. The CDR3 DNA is TGTGCCAGCAGTGATGGAAGATTCTACGAGCAGTACTTC. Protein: CASSDGRFYEQYF.

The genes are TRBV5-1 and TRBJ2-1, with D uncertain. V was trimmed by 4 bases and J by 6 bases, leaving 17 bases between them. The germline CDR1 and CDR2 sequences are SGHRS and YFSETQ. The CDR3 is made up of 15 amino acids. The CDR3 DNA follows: TGCGCCAGCAGCGGACGGTATTCCCAGCGCAATGAGCAGTTCTTC. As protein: CASSGRYSQRNEQFF.

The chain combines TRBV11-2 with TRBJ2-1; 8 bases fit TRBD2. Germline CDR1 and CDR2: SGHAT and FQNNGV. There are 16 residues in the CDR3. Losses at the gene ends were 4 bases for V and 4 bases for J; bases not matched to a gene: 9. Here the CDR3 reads CASSSWERGPYNEQFF. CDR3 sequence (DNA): TGTGCCAGCAGCTCGTGGGAGCGGGGGCCATACAATGAGCAGTTCTTC.

CDR3 DNA: TGTGCCAGCAGTTACGAGGGAAACTATGGCTACACCTTC. It encodes CASSYEGNYGYTF. The J gene is TRBJ1-2, the V gene TRBV6-5; D gene ambiguous. Looked up from germline, CDR1 is MNHEY and CDR2 is SVGAGI. This CDR3 comprises 13 residues. V lost 2 bases, J lost 2 bases, and 6 bases lay in between.

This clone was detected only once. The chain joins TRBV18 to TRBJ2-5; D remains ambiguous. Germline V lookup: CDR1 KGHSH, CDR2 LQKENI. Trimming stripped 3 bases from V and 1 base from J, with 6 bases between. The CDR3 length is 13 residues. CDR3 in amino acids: CASSPAIQETQYF. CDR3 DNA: TGTGCCAGCTCACCGGCAATCCAAGAGACCCAGTACTTC.